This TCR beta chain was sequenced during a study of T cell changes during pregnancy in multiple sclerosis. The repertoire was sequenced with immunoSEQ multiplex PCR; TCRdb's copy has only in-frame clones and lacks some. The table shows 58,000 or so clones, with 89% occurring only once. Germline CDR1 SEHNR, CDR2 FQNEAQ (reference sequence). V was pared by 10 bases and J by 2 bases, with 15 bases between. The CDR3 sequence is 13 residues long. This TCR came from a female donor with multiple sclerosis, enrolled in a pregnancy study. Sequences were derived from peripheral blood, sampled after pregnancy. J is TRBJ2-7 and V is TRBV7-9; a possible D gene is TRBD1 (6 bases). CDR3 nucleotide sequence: TGTGCCATCGGTACGGACAGAGCCTACGAGCAGTACTTC. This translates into CAIGTDRAYEQYF.